This TCR beta chain was sequenced in a study of beta chain features in type 1 diabetes. Each sorted fraction was over 95% pure. This clone appeared a few times. The antigen is unknown. The entirety of the isolated RNA underwent reverse transcription, so expressed TCRB transcripts were sequenced. Libraries were prepared by immunoSEQ multiplex PCR; TCRdb keeps only in-frame clonotypes and omits some of them. The sample records approximately 170,000 clones, 7.5% to 9.5% being singletons. General study results and limits: These data did not resolve whether HLA type affects TCRB rearrangement.

The sample was central memory CD4+ T cells from blood. This sequence was found in a woman in her late teens or twenties in good health.

For the CDR3, the DNA is TGTGCCAGCAGCTCAGGGGAATGGGAAAAACTGTTTTTT. Encoded protein: CASSSGEWEKLFF. The chain carries TRBV7-9 and TRBJ1-4, with D possibly TRBD1 on 6 matching bases. Trimming took off 4 bases at V and 8 bases at J, with 11 bases between the two ends. Germline V gives CDR1 SEHNR, CDR2 FQNEAQ (reference sequence). CDR3 length: 13 residues.